The 10 T cell receptor beta chains in this list originate from one sample, sequenced in a study of read filtering for tumor transcriptome and immune sequencing (dated by TCRdb to 2018 to 2021). TCRdb lists the instrument as Illumina HiSeq 4000. Starting from roughly 410 ng RNA, TCR libraries were constructed with the Immunoverse kit using molecular barcoded adaptors that cover the alpha/delta and beta/gamma chains. The public reads were run again by TCRdb, first through fastp at Q25 and then through MiXCR, and only productive beta chains were kept. Records with the same CDR3 protein are collapsed into one entry carrying the most frequent genes and DNA. The table for this sample lists some 130,000 distinct CDR3 sequences; 10% to 15% of them were counted only once. About 10% of the sample rests with the top ten. Input material: a population of CD138-negative cells sorted from bone marrow. The sample's cell subset or site label is to be understood as: bone marrow mononuclear cells depleted of CD138+ plasma/myeloma cells by negative magnetic selection. All receptors derive from a donor at least 40 years old with multiple myeloma.

This rearrangement joins TRBV4-1 to TRBJ1-3; D call uncertain. Per germline, CDR1 MGHRA and CDR2 YSYEKL. The CDR3 length is 13 residues. The ends were cut back, 3 bases at V and 0 bases at J, with 3 bases in the middle. The CDR3 loop is CASSQFSGNTIYF. DNA of the CDR3: TGCGCCAGCAGCCAGTTCTCTGGAAACACCATATATTTT.

This clonotype was seen repeatedly, ten times or more. J is TRBJ2-7 and V is TRBV7-8, with a weak D call TRBD2 (5 bases). CDR1 and CDR2 from the germline V gene are SGHVS and FQNEAQ. This CDR3 region has 14 residues. The ends were cut back, 0 bases at V and 5 bases at J, with 11 bases in the middle. In nucleotides, the CDR3 is TGTGCCAGCAGCTTAGCCCCTTGGGGAGACGAGCAGTACTTC. It encodes CASSLAPWGDEQYF.

The sample holds a few counts of this clonotype. The chain recombines TRBV18 with TRBJ1-4; 10 bases are a match to TRBD1. The CDR3 is 15 residues long. Losses at the gene ends were 5 bases for V and 8 bases for J; bases not matched to a gene: 8. Germline CDR1 KGHSH, CDR2 LQKENI. CDR3 in DNA: TGTGCCAGCTCATCGACAGGGGGCTCGGAGGAAAAACTGTTTTTT. It encodes CASSSTGGSEEKLFF.

A word on this clonotype: A much larger clone differs by one base, so this may be a read error. No conserved phenylalanine or tryptophan is present at the end of the CDR3, so a read error is the likely explanation. V and J are TRBV2 and TRBJ2-1; D gene unclear. With 4 bases removed from V and 6 bases from J, the gap between germline ends came to 16 bases. CDR1 is SNHLY and CDR2 is FYNNEI in the germline V gene. The CDR3 runs to 15 residues. The CDR3 region is CASSVIRTVGNEQFS. The CDR3 nucleotides are TGTGCCAGCAGTGTGATCAGGACCGTTGGCAATGAGCAGTTCTCC.

Only a few counts were recorded for this clonotype. A much larger clonotype is one base distant, so this may be a read error. The chain has TRBV29-1 and TRBJ2-7; 8 positions match TRBD2. The CDR3 sequence is 16 residues long. After removal of 0 bases from V and 4 bases from J, the junction contained 11 bases not matched to a gene. Germline V gene lookup returns CDR1 SQVTM and CDR2 ANQGSEA. As DNA, the CDR3 is TGCAGCGTTGAAGATCAATTTTGTAGCGGGGAATACGAGCAGTACTTC. This encodes CSVEDQFCSGEYEQYF.

V and J are TRBV29-1 and TRBJ1-1; D is undetermined. The ends were cut back, 7 bases at V and 3 bases at J, with 12 bases in the middle. Germline-derived CDR1 and CDR2 are SQVTM and ANQGSEA. This CDR3 is built from 12 residues. The CDR3 region is CSARPADTEAFF. CDR3 nucleotides: TGCAGCGCCCGACCCGCGGACACTGAAGCTTTCTTT.

This clonotype was seen many times. The gene calls are TRBV12-3 or TRBV12-4 and TRBJ1-2; weak D call: TRBD1 (5 bases). V lost 6 bases, J lost 4 bases, and 15 bases lay in between. The CDR3 spans 14 residues. CDR3: CASSHQQAIYGYTF. CDR3 DNA sequence: TGTGCCAGCAGCCATCAACAGGCCATCTATGGCTACACCTTC.

This clonotype was observed at least ten times. The J gene is TRBJ2-1, the V gene TRBV20-1; weak D call: TRBD2 (6 bases). CDR1 is DFQATT, CDR2 SNEGSKA, per germline (reference sequence). This CDR3 spans 13 amino acids. The V end lost 1 base, the J end lost 6 bases, and 10 bases lay between the germline ends. The CDR3 region has the DNA TGCAGTGCTAGAGGTGGGAGGCTCAATGAGCAGTTCTTC. This codes for CSARGGRLNEQFF.

This clonotype was observed at least ten times. The J gene is TRBJ2-1, the V gene TRBV7-8; D is possibly TRBD1 or TRBD2 (5 bases each). Germline CDR1 SGHVS, CDR2 FQNEAQ. V was clipped by 0 bases and J by 10 bases, with 13 bases between them. The CDR3 loop spans 14 amino acids. CDR3 nucleotide sequence: TGTGCCAGCAGCTTAGCGGTTCGAGGGGACGAGCAGTTCTTC. It specifies CASSLAVRGDEQFF. Full variable domain (missing parts from reference TRBV7-8 and TRBJ2-1): GAGVSQSPRYKVAKRGQDVALRCDPISGHVSLFWYQQALGQGPEFLTYFQNEAQLDKSGLPSDRFFAERPEGSVSTLKIQRTQQEDSAVYLCASSLAVRGDEQFFGPGTRLTVL.

There are a few counts of this clonotype. The rearrangement joins TRBV6-5 to TRBJ2-3; D is unclear. Trimming pared 0 bases from V and 2 bases from J, leaving 9 bases between. Germline CDR1 and CDR2: MNHEY and SVGAGI. CDR3 length: 15 residues. The CDR3 protein is CASSYSMVNTDTQYF. CDR3 coding DNA: TGTGCCAGCAGTTACTCGATGGTTAACACAGATACGCAGTATTTT.